The 7 T cell receptor beta chains listed next were all sequenced from one sample in a study of T cell responses to AZD1222 COVID-19 vaccine. The method was immunoSEQ multiplex PCR; TCRdb's version includes in-frame clones alone and lacks a portion of them. In the table there are over 150,000 clones, about nine tenths of which are singletons. This specimen consisted of peripheral blood, obtained on day 0 of AZD1222 vaccination. These receptors were taken from an adult in good health.

The chain recombines TRBV11-2 with TRBJ1-1, with D perhaps TRBD1 (5 bases). The CDR3 loop spans 16 amino acids. Trimming pared 5 bases from V and 4 bases from J, leaving 20 bases between. Germline V gene lookup returns CDR1 SGHAT and CDR2 FQNNGV. CDR3 bases: TGTGCCAGCAGCCACCGGAGGGCAGGGATCAGCACTGAAGCTTTCTTT. Translating gives CASSHRRAGISTEAFF.

This chain joins TRBV27 and TRBJ2-1; a possible D gene is TRBD2 (7 bases). Between the trimmed V and J ends, which lost 0 bases and 4 bases, there was a span of 10 bases. Germline V lookup: CDR1 MNHEY, CDR2 SMNVEV (reference sequence). The CDR3 spans 15 residues. The CDR3 reads CASSLSGGAYNEQFF. CDR3 nucleotides: TGTGCCAGCAGTTTATCGGGGGGGGCATACAATGAGCAGTTCTTC.

In its sample, this clone was seen a few times. The rearrangement joins TRBV27 to TRBJ1-2; TRBD1 agrees at 8 bases. CDR1 MNHEY and CDR2 SMNVEV come from the germline V gene (reference sequence). V was pared by 2 bases and J by 7 bases, with 3 bases of the junction left unmatched. This CDR3 has 13 amino acids. In DNA form, the CDR3 reads TGTGCCAGCAGTTTACAGGGGGCGGGTGGCTACACCTTC. This gives the protein CASSLQGAGGYTF.

The gene calls are TRBV5-1 and TRBJ2-7; D is possibly TRBD1 (5 bases). The V end lost 2 bases, the J end lost 0 bases, and 15 bases lay between the germline ends. The germline V gene encodes CDR1 SGHRS and CDR2 YFSETQ. CDR3 size: 16 residues. The DNA of the CDR3 is TGCGCCAGCAGCTTCCGACAGAGAACCAGCTCCTACGAGCAGTACTTC. It encodes CASSFRQRTSSYEQYF. Full variable domain (outside the CDR3, taken from reference TRBV5-1 and TRBJ2-7): KAGVTQTPRYLIKTRGQQVTLSCSPISGHRSVSWYQQTPGQGLQFLFEYFSETQRNKGNFPGRFSGRQFSNSRSEMNVSTLELGDSALYLCASSFRQRTSSYEQYFGPGTRLTVT.

V and J are TRBV4-1 and TRBJ2-7; D gene unclear. The CDR3 loop spans 15 amino acids. Germline CDR1 and CDR2: MGHRA and YSYEKL. V was cut by 2 bases and J by 0 bases, with 11 bases left in between. The CDR3, as DNA: TGCGCCAGCAGCCAAATAGGGCTGGACTCCTACGAGCAGTACTTC. Translated: CASSQIGLDSYEQYF.

The genes are TRBV3-1 (or the pseudogene TRBV3-2) and TRBJ2-1; D is ambiguous. This CDR3 is built from 16 residues. V gave up 1 base and J gave up 5 bases, with 15 bases separating them. Germline V gene lookup returns CDR1 LGHDT and CDR2 YNNKEL (reference sequence). CDR3 in DNA: TGTGCCAGCAGCCAAGTTTTCTCGGCCCCTCACAATGAGCAGTTCTTC. Translated: CASSQVFSAPHNEQFF.

This chain uses TRBV5-1 with TRBJ1-1; the D is unclear. V was shortened by 0 bases and J by 1 base, with 7 bases between the two germline ends. The CDR3 has 14 amino acids. Looked up from germline, CDR1 is SGHRS and CDR2 is YFSETQ. Written as DNA, the CDR3 is TGCGCCAGCAGCTTGGTAGGTGCGAACACTGAAGCTTTCTTT. Translated: CASSLVGANTEAFF.